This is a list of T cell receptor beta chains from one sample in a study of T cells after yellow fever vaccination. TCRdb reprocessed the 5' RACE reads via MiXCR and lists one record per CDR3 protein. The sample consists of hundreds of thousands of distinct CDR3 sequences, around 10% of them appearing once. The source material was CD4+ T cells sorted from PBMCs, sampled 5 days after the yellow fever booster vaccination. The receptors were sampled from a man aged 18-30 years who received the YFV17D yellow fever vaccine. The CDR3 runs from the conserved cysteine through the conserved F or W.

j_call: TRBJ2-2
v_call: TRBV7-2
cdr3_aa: CASQTLDGELFF

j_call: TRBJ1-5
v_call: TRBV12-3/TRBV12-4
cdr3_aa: CASTLQGRNQPQHF

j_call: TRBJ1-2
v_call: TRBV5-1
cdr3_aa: CASSQRGINYGYTF

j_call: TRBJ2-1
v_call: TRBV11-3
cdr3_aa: CASALDRGHGEQFF

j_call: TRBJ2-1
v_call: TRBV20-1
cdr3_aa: CSAHPGLAGGHEQFF

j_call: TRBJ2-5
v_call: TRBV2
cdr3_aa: CASSPSWGGETQYF

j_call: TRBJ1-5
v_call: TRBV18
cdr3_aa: CASSEYDGFSNQPQHF

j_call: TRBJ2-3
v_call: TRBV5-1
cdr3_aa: CASSLYNRGTDTQYF

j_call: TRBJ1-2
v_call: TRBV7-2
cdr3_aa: CASSLSIDRREGYTF

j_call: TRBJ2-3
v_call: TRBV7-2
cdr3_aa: CASSLRLAGGSTDTQYF

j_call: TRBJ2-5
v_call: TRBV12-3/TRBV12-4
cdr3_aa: CASKLFGDGTQYF

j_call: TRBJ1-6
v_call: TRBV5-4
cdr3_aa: CASSLAGTVGPLHF

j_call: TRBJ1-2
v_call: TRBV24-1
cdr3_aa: CATSDGNRDLYGYTF

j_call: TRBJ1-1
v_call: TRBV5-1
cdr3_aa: CASSFAQSTEAFF

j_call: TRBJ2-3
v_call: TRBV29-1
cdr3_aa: CSVGRTFVTDTQYF

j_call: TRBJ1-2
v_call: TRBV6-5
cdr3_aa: CASRPGGAYYGYTF

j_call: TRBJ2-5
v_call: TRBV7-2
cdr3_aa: CASSFRQTTETQYF

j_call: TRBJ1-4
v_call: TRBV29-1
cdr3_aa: CSVGKASNEKLFF

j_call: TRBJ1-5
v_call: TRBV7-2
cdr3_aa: CASSLATGGSQQPQHF

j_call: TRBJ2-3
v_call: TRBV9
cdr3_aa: CASRFGLETDTQYF

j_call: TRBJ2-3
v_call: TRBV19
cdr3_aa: CASNSRGDTDTQYF

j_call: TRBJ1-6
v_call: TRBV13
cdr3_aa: CASSLEGHRYNSPLHF

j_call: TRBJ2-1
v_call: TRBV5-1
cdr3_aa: CASSFEAGTRYNEQFF

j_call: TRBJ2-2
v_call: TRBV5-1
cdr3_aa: CASSRPPSGGTHLRRPGELFF

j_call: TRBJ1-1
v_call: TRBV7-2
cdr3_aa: CASRTEPNTNTEAFF

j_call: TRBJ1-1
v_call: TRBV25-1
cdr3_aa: CASSATALGTEAFF

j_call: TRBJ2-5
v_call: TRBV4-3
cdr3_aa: CASSQDRQETQYF

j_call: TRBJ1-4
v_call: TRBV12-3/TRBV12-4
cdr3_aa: CASSLPLRGEKLFF

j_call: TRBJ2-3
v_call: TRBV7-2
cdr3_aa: CASSLDPQLTQYF

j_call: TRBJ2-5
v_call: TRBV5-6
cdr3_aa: CASSLVASQETQYF

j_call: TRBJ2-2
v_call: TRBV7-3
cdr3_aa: CASSPTTNINTGELFF

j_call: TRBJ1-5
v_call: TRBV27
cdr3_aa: CASSSEGGNQPQHF